This entry concerns a single T cell receptor (beta chain). The data are from a study of blood T cell repertoires in COVID-19. Study-wide background: There were acute and convalescent COVID-19 samples, and they came from the United States, Italy and Spain. From T cells, B-cell-depleted T cells, or PBMCs came the material, which was cDNA or gDNA.

Authors' processing steps: Amplification of reference gene primers provided the estimated nucleated cell counts. The protocol was immunoSEQ multiplex PCR, while the TCRdb copy is restricted to in-frame clones and leaves out a portion. The V and J calls and the clone size are those of that table, but D and trimming were determined from the DNA. The table lists around 290,000 clones, roughly 90% of them singletons. V lost 3 bases and J lost 3, with 12 bases in between. The CDR3 sequence is 15 residues long. Germline-derived CDR1 and CDR2 are GTSNPN and SVGIG (reference sequence). The chain couples TRBV30 to TRBJ1-6; the D is unclear. The clonotype was recovered from a man between 40 and 49 years old with acute or convalescent COVID-19. Sequenced sample: peripheral blood. CDR3 bases: TGTGCCTGGAGAGAGGATATCATCTATAATTCACCCCTCCACTTT. Translating it yields CAWREDIIYNSPLHF. The whole variable domain, filled in from reference TRBV30 and TRBJ1-6, reads SQTIHQWPATLVQPVGSPLSLECTVEGTSNPNLYWYRQAAGRGLQLLFYSVGIGQISSEVPQNLSASRPQDRQFILSSKKLLLSDSGFYLCAWREDIIYNSPLHFGNGTRLTVT.